Each of the 10 T cell receptor beta chains below was sequenced from the same sample in a study of long-term antiretroviral therapy in people with HIV. immunoSEQ v3.0 was run at survey level. Sequencing used immunoSEQ multiplex PCR; TCRdb keeps in-frame clones, though not all of them. The sample yields fewer than 20,000 clones, under 85% seen once. Source: unsorted PBMCs, taken roughly 2.5 years before starting antiretroviral therapy. The source of these receptors is a woman in her forties or fifties with HIV.

This clone was observed a handful of times. The gene calls are TRBV7-7 and TRBJ2-1, with D possibly matching TRBD2 (6 bases). The CDR3 is made up of 17 amino acids. Germline-derived CDR1 and CDR2 are SSHAT and FNYEAQ (reference sequence). V shed 5 bases and J shed 1 base, with 18 bases lying between them. The CDR3 nucleotides are TGTGCCAGCAGCCCGCGAACCGGGACTGGATCCTACAATGAGCAGTTCTTC. Translating it yields CASSPRTGTGSYNEQFF.

This clone was seen a handful of times. The J gene is TRBJ1-2, the V gene TRBV19; tentatively, D is TRBD1 (6 bases). The CDR3 is made up of 14 amino acids. The V and J ends lost 5 bases and 5 bases respectively, with 15 bases between them. The germline V gene encodes CDR1 LNHDA and CDR2 SQIVND (reference sequence). As DNA, the CDR3 is TGTGCCAGTAGTGAGGCCGGGACAATATATGGCTACACCTTC. Translating gives CASSEAGTIYGYTF. Together with reference TRBV19 and TRBJ1-2, the CDR3 gives the full variable domain: DGGITQSPKYLFRKEGQNVTLSCEQNLNHDAMYWYRQDPGQGLRLIYYSQIVNDFQKGDIAEGYSVSREKKESFPLTVTSAQKNPTAFYLCASSEAGTIYGYTFGSGTRLTVV.

The genes are TRBV7-2 and TRBJ2-7; 9 nucleotides match TRBD2. The V gene's germline CDR1 is SGHTA and CDR2 FQGNSA. V lost 1 base and J lost 1; bases outside the gene matches: 2. The CDR3 is 15 residues long. CDR3 DNA: TGTGCCAGCAGCTTAGGGGCGGGGGGGTCCTACGAGCAGTACGTC. Translated: CASSLGAGGSYEQYV.

The chain carries TRBV4-1 and TRBJ2-7, with D possibly called TRBD1 or TRBD2 (5 bases each). This CDR3 has 13 amino acids. Germline V lookup: CDR1 MGHRA, CDR2 YSYEKL. V was trimmed by 1 base and J by 3 bases, leaving 7 bases between them. The CDR3 bases are TGCGCCAGCAGCCAAGGGGACGGCTACGAGCAGTACTTC. Translating it yields CASSQGDGYEQYF.

The chain joins TRBV9 to TRBJ1-1; 8 bases fit TRBD1. The CDR3 runs 15 residues. Looked up from germline, CDR1 is SGDLS and CDR2 is YYNGEE. V dropped 4 bases and J dropped 3; count of bases not matched to a gene: 8. The CDR3 DNA sequence: TGTGCCAGCAGCCCCCGACAGGGGATAGACACTGAAGCTTTCTTT. Residues: CASSPRQGIDTEAFF.

The chain links TRBV30 to TRBJ2-3; 14 bases align to TRBD2. With V trimmed by 3 bases and J by 0 bases, 5 bases remained unmatched. CDR3 length: 17 residues. Germline CDR1 GTSNPN, CDR2 SVGIG (reference sequence). The CDR3 is CAWSAGLAGASTDTQYF. The CDR3 bases are TGTGCCTGGAGCGCGGGACTAGCGGGGGCAAGCACAGATACGCAGTATTTT.

The chain is built from TRBV5-1 and TRBJ1-1, with D possibly TRBD1 on 5 matching bases. This CDR3 comprises 16 residues. Germline CDR1 SGHRS, CDR2 YFSETQ. V was clipped by 0 bases and J by 3 bases, with 15 bases between them. The CDR3 DNA is TGCGCCAGCAGCTTGGCCGGGGCAACCCGGGACACTGAAGCTTTCTTT. The encoded protein is CASSLAGATRDTEAFF.

This clone is a singleton in its sample. The chain carries TRBV7-2 and TRBJ1-2, with D perhaps matching TRBD1 (5 bases). Trimming removed 1 base from V and 5 bases from J, with 14 bases in between. The CDR3 consists of 15 residues. Looked up from germline, CDR1 is SGHTA and CDR2 is FQGNSA. CDR3 amino acids: CASSLVTRQTYGYTF. The DNA for the CDR3 is TGTGCCAGCAGCTTAGTGACCCGACAGACTTATGGCTACACCTTC. The full variable domain, its missing parts supplied by reference TRBV7-2 and TRBJ1-2, is GAGVSQSPSNKVTEKGKDVELRCDPISGHTALYWYRQSLGQGLEFLIYFQGNSAPDKSGLPSDRFSAERTGGSVSTLTIQRTQQEDSAVYLCASSLVTRQTYGYTFGSGTRLTVV.

This chain links TRBV25-1 with TRBJ1-2; tentatively, D is TRBD1 (6 bases). Trimming pared 2 bases from V and 5 bases from J, leaving 18 bases between. CDR3 length: 16 residues. Germline V gene lookup returns CDR1 MGHDK and CDR2 SYGVNS. CDR3 region: CASSEGGRLELYGYTF. The CDR3 DNA is TGTGCCAGCAGTGAAGGGGGCAGACTGGAGTTGTATGGCTACACCTTC.

The chain links TRBV6-1 to TRBJ2-2; D may be TRBD1 or TRBD2 (5 bases each). Germline V gives CDR1 MNHNS, CDR2 SASEGT. The V and J ends lost 7 bases and 4 bases respectively, with 13 bases between them. The CDR3 covers 14 residues. Written as DNA, the CDR3 is TGTGCCAGCACCCCTCCCGGGACCACCGGGGAGCTGTTTTTT. Protein product: CASTPPGTTGELFF.